The 10 T cell receptor beta chains reported below all come from one sample, sequenced in a study of blood T cell repertoires in COVID-19. Profiling relied on immunoSEQ multiplex PCR, and the TCRdb table lists in-frame clones only, not all of them. The data contain 250,000 to 350,000 clones, about nine tenths of them seen just once; the ten biggest clones take up around 9.3%. The specimen was PBMCs or T cells enriched from blood (not recorded which). The receptors were gathered from a woman between 18 and 29 years old who had recovered from COVID-19.

The chain employs TRBV19 and TRBJ1-2, with 7 bases lining up with TRBD1. This CDR3 has 13 amino acids. CDR1 LNHDA and CDR2 SQIVND come from the germline V gene (reference sequence). Trimming at V came to 8 bases and at J to 6 bases, leaving 9 bases not matched to a gene. CDR3: CASFPQGGNGYTF. In nucleotides, the CDR3 is TGTGCCAGTTTCCCGCAGGGGGGAAATGGCTACACCTTC.

The genes are TRBV18 and TRBJ1-2; D is possibly TRBD1 (5 bases). This CDR3 is 12 amino acids long. V was pared by 3 bases and J by 8 bases, with 10 bases between. Germline V gene lookup returns CDR1 KGHSH and CDR2 LQKENI. CDR3 residues: CASSPDSGGYTF. CDR3 DNA: TGTGCCAGCTCACCCGACAGTGGGGGCTACACCTTC.

This chain uses TRBV5-6 with TRBJ2-4; D is possibly TRBD1 (6 bases). The CDR3 spans 17 residues. The germline V gene encodes CDR1 SGHDT and CDR2 YYEEEE. V lost 1 base, J lost 0 bases, and 14 bases lay in between. CDR3 in amino acids: CASSLRTVHLAKNIQYF. Written as DNA, the CDR3 is TGTGCCAGCAGCTTGAGGACAGTCCATCTAGCCAAAAACATTCAGTACTTC.

The chain has TRBV4-1 and TRBJ2-7; 9 nucleotides align to TRBD2. Germline CDR1 is MGHRA and CDR2 is YSYEKL. The junction had 7 bases not matched to a gene; V was cut back by 1 base and J by 3 bases. The CDR3 length is 16 residues. The CDR3 sequence: CASSQALAGVSYEQYF. DNA for the CDR3: TGCGCCAGCAGCCAAGCGTTAGCGGGGGTCAGCTACGAGCAGTACTTC.

The CDR3 sequence is CASSPTSGGAETQYF. The CDR3 bases are TGTGCCAGCAGTCCGACTAGCGGGGGGGCAGAGACCCAGTACTTC. The chain employs TRBV5-4 and TRBJ2-5, with 14 positions matching TRBD2. The CDR3 contains 15 residues. The junction had 4 bases not matched to a gene; V was cut back by 5 bases and J by 4 bases. The germline CDR1 and CDR2 sequences are SGHNT and YYREEE (reference sequence). Combining the CDR3 with reference TRBV5-4 and TRBJ2-5 gives the whole variable domain ETGVTQSPTHLIKTRGQQVTLRCSSQSGHNTVSWYQQALGQGPQFIFQYYREEENGRGNFPPRFSGLQFPNYSSELNVNALELDDSALYLCASSPTSGGAETQYFGPGTRLLVL.

This clone has only one observation. V usage is TRBV11-2 and J usage is TRBJ2-1; 8 bases map to TRBD2. Germline lookup yields CDR1 SGHAT and CDR2 FQNNGV. The CDR3 sequence is 19 residues long. The V gene end was trimmed by 1 base and the J gene end by 0 bases; junction bases not matched to a gene: 11. The CDR3 here is CASSLALAGSRGSYNEQFF. The CDR3 coding sequence is TGTGCCAGCAGCTTAGCGCTAGCGGGTTCTAGGGGCTCCTACAATGAGCAGTTCTTC.

The chain recombines TRBV19 with TRBJ1-5; 8 bases are a match to TRBD1. J lost 0 bases, V lost 11 bases, and 9 bases had no gene match. Germline CDR1 and CDR2: LNHDA and SQIVND (reference sequence). The CDR3 extends over 15 amino acids. The CDR3 DNA follows: TGTGCCGGAAACAGGGGGGTTAATAGCAATCAGCCCCAGCATTTT. Translation gives CAGNRGVNSNQPQHF. Based on the CDR3 plus reference TRBV19 and TRBJ1-5, the full variable domain is DGGITQSPKYLFRKEGQNVTLSCEQNLNHDAMYWYRQDPGQGLRLIYYSQIVNDFQKGDIAEGYSVSREKKESFPLTVTSAQKNPTAFYLCAGNRGVNSNQPQHFGDGTRLSIL.

This clone appeared once. This chain connects TRBV28 to TRBJ2-5; 7 bases fit TRBD2. Per germline, CDR1 MDHEN and CDR2 SYDVKM. After removal of 6 bases from V and 6 bases from J, the junction contained 13 bases not matched to a gene. The CDR3 runs 15 residues. The CDR3 DNA sequence: TGTGCCAGCAGCCGCTTAGGGAGCGGGGAAAAGACCCAGTACTTC. It specifies CASSRLGSGEKTQYF. The full variable domain, its missing parts supplied by reference TRBV28 and TRBJ2-5, is DVKVTQSSRYLVKRTGEKVFLECVQDMDHENMFWYRQDPGLGLRLIYFSYDVKMKEKGDIPEGYSVSREKKERFSLILESASTNQTSMYLCASSRLGSGEKTQYFGPGTRLLVL.

DNA for the CDR3: TGCGCCAGCAGCCAGGAACTAGCGGGGGGACAAGAGACCCAGTACTTC. It specifies CASSQELAGGQETQYF. V is TRBV4-1 and J is TRBJ2-5; the match to TRBD2 covers 12 bases. The V segment lost 3 bases and the J segment 2 bases; nucleotides outside the gene matches: 4. Per germline, CDR1 MGHRA and CDR2 YSYEKL. The length of the CDR3 is 16 residues.

The rearrangement joins TRBV2 to TRBJ1-1; 11 bases agree with TRBD1. V shed 6 bases, J shed 5 bases, and the junction held 5 bases outside the gene matches. The CDR3 runs to 14 residues. The germline V gene has CDR1 SNHLY and CDR2 FYNNEI. DNA for the CDR3: TGTGCCAGCAGCTGGACAGGGGGCGAGACTGAAGCTTTCTTT. Its protein is CASSWTGGETEAFF.